This passage covers 10 T cell receptor beta chains from one sample sequenced in a study of tumor-infiltrating lymphocytes in localized non-small cell lung cancer. The protocol was immunoSEQ multiplex PCR, while the TCRdb copy is restricted to in-frame clones and leaves out a portion. Of around 9,500 clones detected, roughly 80% appear once; the ten largest clones hold approximately 9%. The source material was lung tumor tissue. These receptors originate from a human donor with non-small cell lung cancer.

V usage is TRBV14 and J usage is TRBJ2-7; D is possibly TRBD1 (5 bases). Trimming cost V 3 bases and J 6 bases, with 12 bases left between them. CDR1 and CDR2 from the germline V gene are SGHDN and FVKESK. The CDR3 is 13 amino acids. The CDR3 is CASSQGRVGEQYF. The CDR3 bases are TGTGCCAGCAGCCAGGGGCGCGTTGGCGAGCAGTACTTC.

The chain is built from TRBV6-1 and TRBJ1-2; a possible D gene is TRBD1 (6 bases). Germline V gives CDR1 MNHNS, CDR2 SASEGT. Trimming left V 6 bases short and J 6 bases short, with 14 bases between. The CDR3 is made up of 13 amino acids. CDR3 loop: CASRTGMMNGYTF. CDR3 nucleotides: TGTGCCAGCAGAACAGGGATGATGAATGGCTACACCTTC.

The chain carries TRBV14 and TRBJ2-7, with D unclear. Trimming shortened V by 6 bases and J by 6 bases, and 12 bases separated the two germline ends. In germline, CDR1 is SGHDN, CDR2 FVKESK. The CDR3 spans 12 residues. CDR3 sequence reads: CASSLARSEQYF. DNA for the CDR3: TGTGCCAGCAGTCTGGCACGATCCGAGCAGTACTTC.

The rearrangement links TRBV6-1 to TRBJ2-1, with a weak D call TRBD2 (6 bases). The germline CDR1 and CDR2 sequences are MNHNS and SASEGT. This CDR3 is 15 amino acids long. Trimming cost V 4 bases and J 3 bases, with 13 bases left between them. CDR3 amino acids: CASSAATGDYNEQFF. The CDR3, as DNA: TGTGCCAGCAGTGCAGCAACGGGGGACTACAATGAGCAGTTCTTC.

The gene calls are TRBV9 and TRBJ2-3, with TRBD2 matching over 8 bases. Germline V gene data show CDR1 as SGDLS and CDR2 as YYNGEE. Germline trimming cut 4 bases from V and 3 bases from J; bases unmatched to any gene: 13. This CDR3 is 17 amino acids long. The CDR3, as DNA: TGTGCCAGCAGCCTTGGACTCAGCGGGGGATTTACAGATACGCAGTATTTT. This translates into CASSLGLSGGFTDTQYF.

The V call is TRBV18, the J call TRBJ2-5; D call uncertain. The V gene lost 0 bases and the J gene lost 4 bases, with 9 bases spanning the gap. Looked up from germline, CDR1 is KGHSH and CDR2 is LQKENI. The CDR3 spans 14 residues. In DNA, the CDR3 is TGTGCCAGCTCACCACCGGCCAACCCAGAGACCCAGTACTTC. Translating it yields CASSPPANPETQYF.

The rearrangement uses TRBV7-2 and TRBJ2-3; unclear D gene. The V end lost 2 bases, the J end lost 0 bases, and 18 bases lay between the germline ends. Germline V gene data show CDR1 as SGHTA and CDR2 as FQGNSA. CDR3 length: 18 residues. The CDR3: CASSLRVMGRVSTDTQYF. CDR3 DNA sequence: TGTGCCAGCAGCTTAAGGGTGATGGGCCGGGTTAGCACAGATACGCAGTATTTT.

This clone was seen more than once but under ten times. The V gene is TRBV7-2, the J gene TRBJ1-2; no definite D call. The V and J ends lost 0 bases and 7 bases respectively, with 9 bases between them. The V gene's germline CDR1 is SGHTA and CDR2 FQGNSA. The CDR3 has 13 amino acids. CDR3 residues: CASSLARHLGYTF. CDR3 nucleotide sequence: TGTGCCAGCAGCTTAGCTAGGCATCTTGGCTACACCTTC.

This clone has a handful of counts. The J gene is TRBJ2-2, the V gene TRBV4-2; D not resolved. The ends were cut back, 0 bases at V and 1 base at J, with 9 bases in the middle. In germline, CDR1 is LGHNA, CDR2 YNFKEQ. The CDR3 extends over 16 amino acids. CDR3 sequence (DNA): TGTGCCAGCAGCCAAGATACACGACAGAACACCGGGGAGCTGTTTTTT. Amino acids: CASSQDTRQNTGELFF.

Sample share makes this clone medium-sized. The V and J genes are TRBV7-9 and TRBJ1-5, with D possibly matching TRBD1 (5 bases). Trimming cost V 7 bases and J 5 bases, with 12 bases left between them. Germline CDR1 and CDR2: SEHNR and FQNEAQ (reference sequence). This CDR3 has 13 residues. CDR3 nucleotides: TGTGCCAGCACCCCGTGGGGGGATCAGCCCCAGCATTTT. This encodes CASTPWGDQPQHF.